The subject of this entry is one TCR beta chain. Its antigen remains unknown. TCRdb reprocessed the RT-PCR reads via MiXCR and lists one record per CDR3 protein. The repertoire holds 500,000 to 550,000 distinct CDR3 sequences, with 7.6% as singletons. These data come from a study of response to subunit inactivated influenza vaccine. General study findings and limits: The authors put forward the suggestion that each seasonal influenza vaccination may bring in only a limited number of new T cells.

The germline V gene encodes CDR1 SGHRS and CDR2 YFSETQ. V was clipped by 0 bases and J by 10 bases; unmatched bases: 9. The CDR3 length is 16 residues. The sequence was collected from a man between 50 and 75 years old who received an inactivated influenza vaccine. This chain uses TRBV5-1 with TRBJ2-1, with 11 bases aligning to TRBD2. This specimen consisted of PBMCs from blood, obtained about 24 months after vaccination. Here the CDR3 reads CASSLASVASGGEQFF. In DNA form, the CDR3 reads TGCGCCAGCAGCTTGGCCTCGGTGGCTAGCGGGGGGGAGCAGTTCTTC.